The present T cell receptor beta chain was sequenced within a study of human T cells and chemical hapten exposure. Time point of the sample: healthy volunteer bleed at 2 weeks. The template was total RNA from unfractionated whole blood. The V gene end was trimmed by 1 base and the J gene end by 7 bases; junction bases not matched to a gene: 11. The germline CDR1 and CDR2 sequences are SGHVS and FQNEAQ. This CDR3 is built from 16 residues. Unique molecular identifiers were attached to individual cDNA molecules during library preparation. TCRdb called the RACE reads again in MiXCR, with one record for every CDR3 protein. The sample has some 46,000 distinct CDR3 sequences, approximately 4.7% seen once. In this sample, this clonotype turned up many times.

Sequencing was done on a sample of whole blood. The genes are TRBV7-8 and TRBJ2-5, with TRBD2 identical over 8 bases. The clonotype originates from a female donor in good health. Some clones in this sample may be carry-over from other donors' samples. The CDR3 loop is CASSLDRTGGRLTQYF. In DNA, the CDR3 is TGTGCCAGCAGCTTAGATCGAACGGGGGGGCGTTTGACCCAGTACTTC. The complete variable domain, with remaining parts taken from reference TRBV7-8 and TRBJ2-5, reads GAGVSQSPRYKVAKRGQDVALRCDPISGHVSLFWYQQALGQGPEFLTYFQNEAQLDKSGLPSDRFFAERPEGSVSTLKIQRTQQEDSAVYLCASSLDRTGGRLTQYFGPGTRLLVL.